The 8 T cell receptor beta chains below come from one sample, sequenced in a study of OX40 agonist ivuxolimab in advanced cancers. Generated by immunoSEQ multiplex PCR, the TCRdb table keeps only in-frame clones and is missing some. The repertoire holds over 45,000 clones, with around 90% as singletons. Sequencing used CD4+ or CD8+ T cells sorted from blood, obtained in a trial of the OX40 agonist ivuxolimab. Every receptor here comes from an adult with an advanced solid tumor such as melanoma, head and neck, liver or kidney cancer.

This clone was seen a handful of times. This chain links TRBV6-6 with TRBJ1-1, with D tentatively TRBD1 (6 bases). Trimming took off 0 bases at V and 1 base at J, with 9 bases between the two ends. The V gene's germline CDR1 is MNHNY and CDR2 SVGAGI (reference sequence). This CDR3 has 15 residues. This CDR3 reads CASSYSTGRNTEAFF. The CDR3 nucleotides are TGTGCCAGCAGTTACTCAACAGGGCGGAACACTGAAGCTTTCTTT.

This clone was counted only a few times. V usage is TRBV7-3 and J usage is TRBJ1-1; D is unclear. Trimming pared 5 bases from V and 10 bases from J, leaving 17 bases between. The CDR3 has 13 residues. Germline V lookup: CDR1 SGHTA, CDR2 FQGTGA. The CDR3 coding sequence is TGTGCCAGCAGCCCGAATGGGCCCGAAGGAGCTTTCTTT. Its protein product is CASSPNGPEGAFF.

The chain combines TRBV4-2 with TRBJ2-2, with D unclear. The germline V gene has CDR1 LGHNA and CDR2 YNFKEQ. The CDR3 extends over 15 amino acids. V was pared by 10 bases and J by 0 bases, with 15 bases between. The CDR3 nucleotides read TGTGCCAACAACACGGATGCATCGAACACCGGGGAGCTGTTTTTT. It specifies CANNTDASNTGELFF.

The V call is TRBV4-2, the J call TRBJ2-1; the D gene is possibly TRBD1 (6 bases). V lost 1 base, J lost 5 bases, and 12 bases lay in between. Germline CDR1 is LGHNA and CDR2 is YNFKEQ. This CDR3 spans 15 amino acids. The CDR3 DNA sequence: TGTGCCAGCAGCCAAGGACAGGTGTTCAACAATGAGCAGTTCTTC. Its translation: CASSQGQVFNNEQFF.

CDR3 nucleotides: TGTGCCAGCAGCAGACAGGGAAACACCGGGGAGCTGTTTTTT. Translated: CASSRQGNTGELFF. The chain employs TRBV7-3 and TRBJ2-2, with 7 bases aligning to TRBD1. Looked up from germline, CDR1 is SGHTA and CDR2 is FQGTGA. V was clipped by 5 bases and J by 2 bases; unmatched bases: 2. CDR3 length: 14 amino acids.

The chain recombines TRBV5-1 with TRBJ2-1; no definite D call. V was trimmed by 3 bases and J by 9 bases, leaving 10 bases between them. Germline V lookup: CDR1 SGHRS, CDR2 YFSETQ. The CDR3 consists of 12 residues. The CDR3 reads CASSSVGVEQFF. In nucleotides, the CDR3 is TGCGCCAGCAGCTCAGTCGGTGTTGAGCAGTTCTTC.

The chain carries TRBV5-1 and TRBJ2-6; no clear D. The V gene lost 4 bases and the J gene lost 1 base, with 9 bases spanning the gap. The CDR3 spans 15 residues. Germline CDR1 is SGHRS and CDR2 is YFSETQ. Here the CDR3 DNA reads TGCGCCAGCAGCCAGGACGGATCTGGGGCCAACGTCCTGACTTTC. This codes for CASSQDGSGANVLTF. The variable domain in full, with the rest retrieved from reference TRBV5-1 and TRBJ2-6, is KAGVTQTPRYLIKTRGQQVTLSCSPISGHRSVSWYQQTPGQGLQFLFEYFSETQRNKGNFPGRFSGRQFSNSRSEMNVSTLELGDSALYLCASSQDGSGANVLTFGAGSRLTVL.

The genes are TRBV6-5 and TRBJ2-7; D possibly matches TRBD1 or TRBD2 (5 bases each). The CDR3 runs to 13 residues. V gave up 4 bases and J gave up 0 bases, with 7 bases separating them. Germline assignment: CDR1 MNHEY and CDR2 SVGAGI. In nucleotides, the CDR3 is TGTGCCAGCAGTTGGGGGAGCTCCTACGAGCAGTACTTC. Protein sequence: CASSWGSSYEQYF.